This TCR beta chain was recovered during a study of blood T cell repertoires in COVID-19. Assay: immunoSEQ multiplex PCR; the TCRdb copy retains only in-frame clones and omits some. The sample lists about 220,000 clones; roughly 80% were seen once. V shed 2 bases, J shed 1 base, and the junction held 3 bases outside the gene matches. The CDR3 totals 15 residues. Germline V gene sequence: CDR1 SGDLS, CDR2 YYNGEE. V is TRBV9 and J is TRBJ1-2; 9 positions match TRBD1. The TCR comes from a woman aged 70-85 years with acute or convalescent COVID-19. The sequencing input was peripheral blood. The CDR3 region is CASSVGQGFNYGYTF. Here the CDR3 DNA reads TGTGCCAGCAGCGTCGGACAGGGGTTTAACTATGGCTACACCTTC.